The clone carrying this T cell receptor (beta chain) was detected a few times. Its target is unknown. The data were taken from a study of CD8 T cells in ankylosing spondylitis. Findings and caveats of the study: As reported, disease-linked clones showed significant enrichment in matched ankylosing spondylitis synovial fluid.

V was clipped by 6 bases and J by 4 bases; unmatched bases: 11. The CDR3 length is 16 residues. Germline V gene sequence: CDR1 ENHRY, CDR2 SYGVKD. It was by quantitative 5'-RACE with molecular barcodes that TCR beta libraries were made. TCRdb reprocessed the 5' RACE reads via MiXCR and lists one record per CDR3 protein. The table records roughly 230,000 distinct CDR3 sequences, approximately 10% of them present only once. Sequenced material: blood, either unsorted or a sorted T cell fraction (not recorded which). The gene calls are TRBV10-3 and TRBJ2-3, with 9 bases fitting TRBD2. The sequence was obtained from a male donor with ankylosing spondylitis or in good health (not recorded which). The CDR3 loop reads CAIRDRGTSRSDTQYF. DNA for the CDR3: TGTGCCATCAGGGACCGAGGGACTAGCAGATCAGATACGCAGTATTTT.